This entry concerns a single TCR beta chain. Its matching antigen is unknown. The CDR3 totals 13 residues. Looked up from germline, CDR1 is LNHDA and CDR2 is SQIVND (reference sequence). V was pared by 3 bases and J by 6 bases, with 11 bases between. This sample was taken from a study of glioma-infiltrating T cells after dendritic cell vaccination. Fresh-frozen tumor tissue and more than two years of survival data were available for all. The data were produced by immunoSEQ multiplex PCR, yet TCRdb's version contains in-frame clones alone and is incomplete. The table includes 65,000 to 90,000 clones, about 80% detected once. Points from the study as a whole: Estimated pretreatment TIL content predicted outcome after dendritic cell vaccination.

The clonotype was recovered from a human donor with glioblastoma. V gene TRBV19 combines with J gene TRBJ2-5; no clear D. This material consisted of blood, taken before dendritic cell vaccination. CDR3 nucleotides: TGTGCCAGTAGTATCCCCCCCACTAAGACCCAGTACTTC. This codes for CASSIPPTKTQYF. Using reference TRBV19 and TRBJ2-5 for the parts outside the CDR3, the full variable domain is DGGITQSPKYLFRKEGQNVTLSCEQNLNHDAMYWYRQDPGQGLRLIYYSQIVNDFQKGDIAEGYSVSREKKESFPLTVTSAQKNPTAFYLCASSIPPTKTQYFGPGTRLLVL.